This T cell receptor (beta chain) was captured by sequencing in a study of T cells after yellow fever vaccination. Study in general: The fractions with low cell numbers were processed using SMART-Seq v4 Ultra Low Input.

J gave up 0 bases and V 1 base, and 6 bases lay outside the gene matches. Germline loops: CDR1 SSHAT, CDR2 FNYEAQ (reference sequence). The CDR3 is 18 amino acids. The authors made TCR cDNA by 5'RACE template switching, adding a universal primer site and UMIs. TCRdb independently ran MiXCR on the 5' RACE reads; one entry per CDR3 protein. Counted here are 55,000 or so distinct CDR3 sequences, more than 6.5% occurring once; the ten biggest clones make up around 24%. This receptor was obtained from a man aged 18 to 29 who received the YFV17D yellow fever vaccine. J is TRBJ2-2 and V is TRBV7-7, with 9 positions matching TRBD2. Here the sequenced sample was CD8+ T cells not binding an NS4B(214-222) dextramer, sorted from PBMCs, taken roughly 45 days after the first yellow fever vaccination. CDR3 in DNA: TGTGCCAGCAGCTTAGTGGTAGCGGGGGACTCGAACACCGGGGAGCTGTTTTTT. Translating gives CASSLVVAGDSNTGELFF.